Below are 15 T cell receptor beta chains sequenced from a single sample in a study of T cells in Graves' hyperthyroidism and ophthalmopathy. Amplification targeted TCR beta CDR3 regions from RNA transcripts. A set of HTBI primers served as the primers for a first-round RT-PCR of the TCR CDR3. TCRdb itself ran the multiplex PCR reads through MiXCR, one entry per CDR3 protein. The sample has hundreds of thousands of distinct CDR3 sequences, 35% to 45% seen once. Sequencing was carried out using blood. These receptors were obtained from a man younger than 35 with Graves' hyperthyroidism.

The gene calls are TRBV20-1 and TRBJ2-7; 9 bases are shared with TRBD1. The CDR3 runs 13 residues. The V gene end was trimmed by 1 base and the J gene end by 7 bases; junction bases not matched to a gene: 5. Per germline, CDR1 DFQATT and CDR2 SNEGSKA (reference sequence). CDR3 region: CSARVTGGIEQYF. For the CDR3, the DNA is TGCAGTGCTAGAGTTACAGGGGGCATTGAGCAGTACTTC.

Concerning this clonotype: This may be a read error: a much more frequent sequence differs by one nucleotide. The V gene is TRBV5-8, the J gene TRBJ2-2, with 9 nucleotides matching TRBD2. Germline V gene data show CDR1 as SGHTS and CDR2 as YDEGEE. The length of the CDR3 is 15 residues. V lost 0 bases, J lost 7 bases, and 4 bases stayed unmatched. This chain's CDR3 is CASSLAQREVGELFF. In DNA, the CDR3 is TGTGCCAGCAGCTTGGCCCAGCGGGAGGTCGGGGAGCTGTTTTTT.

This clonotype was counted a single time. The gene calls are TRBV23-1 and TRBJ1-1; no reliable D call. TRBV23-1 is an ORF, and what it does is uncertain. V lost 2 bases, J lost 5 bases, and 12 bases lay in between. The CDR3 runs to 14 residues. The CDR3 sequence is CASSQPGSRTEAFF. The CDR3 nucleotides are TGCGCCAGCAGTCAACCGGGTTCGAGAACTGAAGCTTTCTTT.

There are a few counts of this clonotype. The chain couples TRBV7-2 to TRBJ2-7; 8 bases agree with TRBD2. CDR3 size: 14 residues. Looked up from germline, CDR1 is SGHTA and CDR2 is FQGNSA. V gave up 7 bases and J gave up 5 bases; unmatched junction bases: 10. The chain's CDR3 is CASTEAGGPNEQYF. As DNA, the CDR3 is TGTGCCAGCACCGAGGCGGGGGGTCCCAACGAGCAGTACTTC.

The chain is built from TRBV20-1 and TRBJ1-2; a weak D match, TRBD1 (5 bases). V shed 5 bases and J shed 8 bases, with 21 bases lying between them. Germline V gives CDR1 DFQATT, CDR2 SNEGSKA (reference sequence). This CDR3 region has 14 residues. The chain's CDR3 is CSAPGLAGGRGYTF. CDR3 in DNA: TGCAGTGCTCCGGGACTAGCGGGAGGAAGGGGCTACACCTTC.

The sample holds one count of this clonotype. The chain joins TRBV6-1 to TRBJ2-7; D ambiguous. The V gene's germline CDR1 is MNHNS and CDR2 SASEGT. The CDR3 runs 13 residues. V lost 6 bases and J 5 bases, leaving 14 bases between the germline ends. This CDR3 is CASSLSGWNEQYF. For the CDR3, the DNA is TGTGCCAGCAGCTTGTCAGGTTGGAACGAGCAGTACTTC.

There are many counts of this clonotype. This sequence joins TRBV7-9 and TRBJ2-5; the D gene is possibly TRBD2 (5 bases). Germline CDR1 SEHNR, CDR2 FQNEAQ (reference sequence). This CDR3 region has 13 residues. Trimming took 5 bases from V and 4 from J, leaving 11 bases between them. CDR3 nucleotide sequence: TGTGCCAGCAGCCGACGGAGCGGAGAGACCCAGTACTTC. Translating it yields CASSRRSGETQYF. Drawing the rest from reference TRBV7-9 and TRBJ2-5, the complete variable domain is DTGVSQNPRHKITKRGQNVTFRCDPISEHNRLYWYRQTLGQGPEFLTYFQNEAQLEKSRLLSDRFSAERPKGSFSTLEIQRTEQGDSAMYLCASSRRSGETQYFGPGTRLLVL.

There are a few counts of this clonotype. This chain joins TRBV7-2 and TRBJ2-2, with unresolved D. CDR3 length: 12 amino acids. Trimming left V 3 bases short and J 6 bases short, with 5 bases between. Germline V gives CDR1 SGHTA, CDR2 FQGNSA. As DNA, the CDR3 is TGTGCCAGCAGCTTTATCCCCGGGGAGCTGTTTTTT. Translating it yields CASSFIPGELFF.

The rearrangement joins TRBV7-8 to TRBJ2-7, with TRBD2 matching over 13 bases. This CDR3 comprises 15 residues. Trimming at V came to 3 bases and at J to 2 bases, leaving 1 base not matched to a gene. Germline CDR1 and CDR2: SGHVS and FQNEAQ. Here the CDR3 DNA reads TGTGCCAGCAGCTTTGGGACTAGCGGGGCCTACGAGCAGTACTTC. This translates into CASSFGTSGAYEQYF.

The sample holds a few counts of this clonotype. The CDR3 sequence: CASSSTSGRVNQPQHF. For the CDR3, the DNA is TGTGCCAGCAGCTCAACCTCCGGCAGGGTCAATCAGCCCCAGCATTTT. This sequence joins TRBV7-9 and TRBJ1-5, with a weak D call TRBD1 (5 bases). V was trimmed by 4 bases and J by 3 bases, leaving 16 bases between them. CDR1 is SEHNR, CDR2 FQNEAQ, per germline (reference sequence). The CDR3 spans 16 residues.

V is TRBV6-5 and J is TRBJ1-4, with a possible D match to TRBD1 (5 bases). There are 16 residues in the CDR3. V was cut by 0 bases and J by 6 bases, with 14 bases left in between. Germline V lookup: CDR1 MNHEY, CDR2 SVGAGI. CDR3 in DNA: TGTGCCAGCAGTTACTCTGCCTCCTCGGGGGATGAAAAACTGTTTTTT. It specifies CASSYSASSGDEKLFF.

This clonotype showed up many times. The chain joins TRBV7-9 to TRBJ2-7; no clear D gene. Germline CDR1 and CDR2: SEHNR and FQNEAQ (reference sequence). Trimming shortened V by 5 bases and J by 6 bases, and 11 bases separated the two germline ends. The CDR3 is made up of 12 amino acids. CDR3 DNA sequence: TGTGCCAGCAGCCTTCCTCGTGGCGAGCAGTACTTC. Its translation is CASSLPRGEQYF.

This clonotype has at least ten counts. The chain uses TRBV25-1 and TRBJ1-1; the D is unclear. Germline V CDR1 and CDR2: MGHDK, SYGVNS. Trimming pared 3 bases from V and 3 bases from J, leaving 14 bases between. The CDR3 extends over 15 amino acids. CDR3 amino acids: CASSEGKGWDTEAFF. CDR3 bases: TGTGCCAGCAGTGAGGGAAAGGGTTGGGACACTGAAGCTTTCTTT.

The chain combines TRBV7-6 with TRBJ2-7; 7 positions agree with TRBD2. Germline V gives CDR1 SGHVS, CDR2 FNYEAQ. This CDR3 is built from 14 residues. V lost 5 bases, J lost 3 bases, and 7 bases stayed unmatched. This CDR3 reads CASSGGEGYYEQYF. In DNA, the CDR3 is TGTGCCAGCAGCGGGGGGGAGGGGTACTACGAGCAGTACTTC.

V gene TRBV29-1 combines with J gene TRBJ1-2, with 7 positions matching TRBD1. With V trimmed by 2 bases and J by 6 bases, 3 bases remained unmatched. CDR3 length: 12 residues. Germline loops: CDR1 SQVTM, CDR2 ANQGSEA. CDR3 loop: CSVENRGHGYTF. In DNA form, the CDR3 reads TGCAGCGTTGAAAACAGGGGTCATGGCTACACCTTC.